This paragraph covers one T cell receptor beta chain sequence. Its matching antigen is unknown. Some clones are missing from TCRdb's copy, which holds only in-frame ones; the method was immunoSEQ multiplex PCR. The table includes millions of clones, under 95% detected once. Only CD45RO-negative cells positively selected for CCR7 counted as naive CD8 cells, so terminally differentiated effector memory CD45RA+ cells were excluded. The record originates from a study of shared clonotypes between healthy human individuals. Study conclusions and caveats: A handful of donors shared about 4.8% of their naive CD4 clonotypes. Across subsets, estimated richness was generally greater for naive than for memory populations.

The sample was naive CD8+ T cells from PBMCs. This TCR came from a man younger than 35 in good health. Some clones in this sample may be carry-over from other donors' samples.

The CDR3 coding sequence is TGCAGCGTTGAATATGCCGGACTGGCTTCCCCAGGGGAGCTGTTTTTT. The encoded protein is CSVEYAGLASPGELFF. This sequence joins TRBV29-1 and TRBJ2-2; D may be TRBD2 (5 bases). Trimming pared 2 bases from V and 8 bases from J, leaving 21 bases between. CDR3 size: 16 residues. Germline-derived CDR1 and CDR2 are SQVTM and ANQGSEA.